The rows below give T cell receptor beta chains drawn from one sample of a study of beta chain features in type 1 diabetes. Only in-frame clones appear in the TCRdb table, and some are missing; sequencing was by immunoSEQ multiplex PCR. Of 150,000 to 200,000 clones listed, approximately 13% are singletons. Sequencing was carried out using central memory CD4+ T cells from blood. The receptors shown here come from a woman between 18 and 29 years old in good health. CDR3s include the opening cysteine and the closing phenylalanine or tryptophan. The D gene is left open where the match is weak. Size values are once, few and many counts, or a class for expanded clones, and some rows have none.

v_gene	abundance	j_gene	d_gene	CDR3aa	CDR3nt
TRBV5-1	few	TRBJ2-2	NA	CASSLGQNTGELFF	TGCGCCAGCAGCTTGGGGCAGAACACCGGGGAGCTGTTTTTT
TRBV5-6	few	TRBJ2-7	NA	CASSPNYEQYF	TGTGCCAGCAGCCCAAACTACGAGCAGTACTTC
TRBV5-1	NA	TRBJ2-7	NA	CASSLQGWGDEQYF	TGCGCCAGCAGCCTACAAGGATGGGGGGACGAGCAGTACTTC
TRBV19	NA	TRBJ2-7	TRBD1	CASKGTGYSYEQYF	TGTGCCAGTAAGGGGACAGGATACTCCTACGAGCAGTACTTC
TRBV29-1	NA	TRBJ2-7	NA	CSVALVADSYEQYF	TGCAGCGTCGCGCTCGTGGCGGATTCCTACGAGCAGTACTTC
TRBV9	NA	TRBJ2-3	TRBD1	CASSTTGNTQYF	TGTGCCAGCAGTACGACAGGGAATACGCAGTATTTT
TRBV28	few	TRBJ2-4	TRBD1	CASSRSGQLVQYF	TGTGCCAGCAGCAGATCGGGACAGTTGGTTCAGTACTTC
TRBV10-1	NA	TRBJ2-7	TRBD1	CASSRQGGHEQYF	TGCGCCAGCAGTAGACAGGGCGGGCACGAGCAGTACTTC
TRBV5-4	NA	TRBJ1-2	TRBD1	CASSLKDRVHGYTF	TGCGCCAGCAGCCTAAAGGACAGGGTCCATGGCTACACCTTC
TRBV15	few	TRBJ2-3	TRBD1	CATSKDRGSTDTQYF	TGTGCCACCAGCAAGGACAGGGGAAGCACAGATACGCAGTATTTT
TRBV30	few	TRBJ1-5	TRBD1	CAWSVQGARPQHF	TGTGCCTGGAGTGTACAGGGGGCTCGGCCCCAGCATTTT
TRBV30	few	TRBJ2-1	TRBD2	CAWSPGTSGYNEQFF	TGTGCCTGGAGTCCCGGGACTAGCGGATACAATGAGCAGTTCTTC
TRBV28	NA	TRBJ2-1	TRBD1	CATRGQGEQFF	TGTGCCACCAGGGGGCAGGGGGAGCAGTTCTTC
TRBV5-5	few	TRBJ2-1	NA	CASSPGGRTTEQFF	TGTGCCAGCAGCCCGGGGGGCCGAACAACCGAGCAGTTCTTC
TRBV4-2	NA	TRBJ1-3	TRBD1	CASSQSGTGSGNTIYF	TGTGCCAGCAGCCAATCCGGGACAGGGTCAGGAAACACCATATATTTT
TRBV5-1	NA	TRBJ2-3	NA	CASSLGGTGTADTQYF	TGCGCCAGCAGCTTGGGTGGAACAGGGACGGCAGATACGCAGTATTTT
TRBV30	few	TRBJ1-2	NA	CAWSVGANYGYTF	TGTGCCTGGAGTGTAGGGGCTAACTATGGCTACACCTTC
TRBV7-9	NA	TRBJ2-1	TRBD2	CASSVGGVRSYNEQFF	TGTGCCAGCAGCGTGGGGGGGGTTAGGTCCTACAATGAGCAGTTCTTC
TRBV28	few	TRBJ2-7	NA	CASSLQGAYEQYF	TGTGCCAGCAGTTTGCAGGGCGCCTACGAGCAGTACTTC
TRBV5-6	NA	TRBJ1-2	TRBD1	CASSRDRFYGYTF	TGTGCCAGCAGTCGGGACAGGTTTTATGGCTACACCTTC
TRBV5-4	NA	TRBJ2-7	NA	CASTHHGGGPYEQYF	TGTGCCAGCACCCACCACGGAGGGGGCCCCTACGAGCAGTACTTC
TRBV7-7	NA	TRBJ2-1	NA	CASSLGGPINNEQFF	TGTGCCAGCAGCTTAGGCGGGCCAATAAACAATGAGCAGTTCTTC
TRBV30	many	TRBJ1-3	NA	CAWIQPLSGNTIYF	TGTGCCTGGATACAGCCACTCTCTGGAAACACCATATATTTT
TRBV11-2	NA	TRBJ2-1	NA	CASSVQAGEQFF	TGTGCCAGCAGCGTCCAGGCCGGTGAGCAGTTCTTC
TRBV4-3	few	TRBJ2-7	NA	CASSQEVRRSYYEQYF	TGCGCCAGCAGCCAAGAAGTTAGGAGGAGTTACTACGAGCAGTACTTC
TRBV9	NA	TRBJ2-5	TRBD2	CASSVGLAERETQYF	TGTGCCAGCAGCGTTGGTCTAGCGGAGAGGGAGACCCAGTACTTC
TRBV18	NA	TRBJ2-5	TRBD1	CASSPGQGLETQYF	TGTGCCAGCTCTCCGGGACAGGGTTTGGAGACCCAGTACTTC
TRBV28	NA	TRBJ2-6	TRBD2	CASSTLGDYFSGANVLTF	TGTGCCAGCAGCACTCTGGGGGACTATTTCTCTGGGGCCAACGTCCTGACTTTC
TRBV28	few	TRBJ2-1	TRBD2	CASSAISGSKYNEQFF	TGTGCCAGCAGTGCCATTAGCGGGAGCAAATACAATGAGCAGTTCTTC
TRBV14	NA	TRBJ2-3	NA	CASSQDGGASTDTQYF	TGTGCCAGCAGCCAAGATGGGGGGGCCAGCACAGATACGCAGTATTTT
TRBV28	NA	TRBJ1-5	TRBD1	CASSTRTGAGVGPQHF	TGTGCCAGCAGTACCCGGACAGGGGCCGGGGTCGGGCCCCAGCATTTT
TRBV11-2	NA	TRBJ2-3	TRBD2	CASSLELAGTPYTQYF	TGTGCCAGCAGCTTAGAACTAGCGGGGACCCCATATACGCAGTATTTT
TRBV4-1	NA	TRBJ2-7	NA	CASSQQVSGHRYEQYF	TGCGCCAGCAGCCAACAGGTCTCGGGACACCGCTACGAGCAGTACTTC
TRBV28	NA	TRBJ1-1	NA	CASSFRRGQAFF	TGTGCCAGCAGTTTTCGCAGGGGCCAAGCTTTCTTT
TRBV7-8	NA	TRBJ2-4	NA	CASSLEGGLGAKNIQYF	TGTGCCAGCAGCTTAGAGGGGGGGCTCGGGGCCAAAAACATTCAGTACTTC
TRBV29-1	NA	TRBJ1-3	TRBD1	CSGWTGRGTIYF	TGCAGCGGGTGGACAGGGCGAGGCACCATATATTTT
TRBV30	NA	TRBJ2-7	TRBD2	CAWSVQGLAVGEQYF	TGTGCCTGGAGCGTACAGGGACTAGCAGTCGGCGAGCAGTACTTC
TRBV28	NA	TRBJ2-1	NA	CASSLSGQGVFIF	TGTGCCAGCAGTTTATCTGGGCAGGGTGTATTCATCTTC
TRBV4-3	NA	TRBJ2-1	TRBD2	CASSQDLGLAGGPSEQFF	TGCGCCAGCAGCCAAGATTTGGGACTAGCGGGAGGGCCAAGTGAGCAGTTCTTC
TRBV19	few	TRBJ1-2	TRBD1	CASSSTGGYGYTF	TGTGCCAGTAGTTCGACAGGGGGCTATGGCTACACCTTC
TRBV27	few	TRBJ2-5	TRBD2	CASSLTGPRTSGSTQETQYF	TGTGCCAGCAGTTTAACGGGGCCCCGGACTAGCGGGTCTACTCAAGAGACCCAGTACTTC
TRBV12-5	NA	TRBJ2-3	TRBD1	CASGPDRGDTQYF	TGTGCTAGTGGGCCCGACAGGGGGGATACGCAGTATTTT
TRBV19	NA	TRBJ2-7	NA	CASRGDSYEQYF	TGTGCCAGTAGAGGCGACAGCTACGAGCAGTACTTC
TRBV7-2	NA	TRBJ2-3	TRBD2	CASSSDSGRATDTQYF	TGTGCCAGCAGCTCCGACAGCGGGAGGGCGACAGATACGCAGTATTTT
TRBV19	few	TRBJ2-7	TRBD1	CASSIGGQVAYEQYF	TGTGCCAGTAGTATTGGTGGACAGGTGGCCTACGAGCAGTACTTC
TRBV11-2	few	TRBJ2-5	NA	CASSFSLETQYF	TGTGCCAGCAGCTTTAGTTTGGAGACCCAGTACTTC